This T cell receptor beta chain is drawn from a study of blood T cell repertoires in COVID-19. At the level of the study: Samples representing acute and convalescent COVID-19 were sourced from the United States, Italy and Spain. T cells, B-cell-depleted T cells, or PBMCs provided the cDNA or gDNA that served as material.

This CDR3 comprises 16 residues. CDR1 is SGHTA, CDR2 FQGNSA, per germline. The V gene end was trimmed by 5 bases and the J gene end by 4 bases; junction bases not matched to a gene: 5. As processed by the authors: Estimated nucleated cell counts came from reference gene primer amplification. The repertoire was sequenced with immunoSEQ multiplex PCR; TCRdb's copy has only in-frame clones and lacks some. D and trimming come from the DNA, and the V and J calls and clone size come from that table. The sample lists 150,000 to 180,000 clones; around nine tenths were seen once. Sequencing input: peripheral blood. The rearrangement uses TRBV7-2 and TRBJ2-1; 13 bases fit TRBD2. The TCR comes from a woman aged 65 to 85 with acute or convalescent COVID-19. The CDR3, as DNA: TGTGCCAGCAGCCTACAGACTAGCGGGGGGTACAATGAGCAGTTCTTC. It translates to CASSLQTSGGYNEQFF.